This record concerns one T cell receptor beta chain sequence. There is no known antigen for this receptor. Base qualities are not provided; no much larger clone lies one nucleotide away. The source of the sample is a study of memory CD4+ T cells and cytomegalovirus serostatus (dated 2019 in TCRdb). Regarding the research as a whole: The cohort included roughly 35 healthy adults from Belgium, of whom 9 were CMV seropositive and about 25 were CMV seronegative. The study sequenced CD4+ memory TCRbeta repertoires of a Belgian cohort with known cytomegalovirus serostatus to replicate a published TCR-based CMV serostatus classifier. Points the paper makes about the study in general: The results were interpreted as suggesting that the CMV-associated TCR signature is largely present in the CD4+ memory repertoire. On the Belgian cohort, the classifier based on the original framework reached a median bootstrapped AUC of nearly 0.96, with a 95% CI of 0.76-1.00. Only CD4+CD45RO+ memory cells were sequenced, unlike the original study, which covered naive and memory CD4+ and CD8+ populations. Among the 150 to 200 previously reported CMV-associated TCRbeta sequences, 67 showed up in the CD4+ memory repertoires, with each one found in between one and five individuals. CMV serostatus prediction reached a median bootstrapped AUC of approximately 0.96 with the original framework and about 0.91 with a US-trained random forest.

The Quick-DNA Microprep Kit was used to extract genomic DNA from the sorted cells. Amplification of TCRbeta DNA was done with the immunoSEQ hsTCRbeta kit, following the protocol from the manufacturer. An Illumina MiSeq instrument was used to sequence the TCRbeta libraries. Turning to the authors' computational methods: After out-of-frame sequences were removed, 2 million to 2.5 million distinct TCRbeta sequences remained, averaging around 61,000 per individual. Each individual was scored according to the count of 164 previously reported CMV-associated TCRbeta sequences and the total productive distinct TCRbeta count. A beta-binomial model was reimplemented in Python, and scikit-learn random forests with default parameters were trained on data from the US cohort. Classifier performance on the Belgian cohort was summarized as median AUC with percentile confidence intervals over 10,000 bootstrap iterations. As stored in TCRdb, this immuneACCESS dataset retains in-frame rearrangements with V and J assigned. A fraction of the clones does not appear; measured against another copy, unresolved V genes explain less than half of the discrepancy, and the remainder lacks a known reason. From that table come the V and J calls and clone size; the DNA was used to work out D and trimming. The sample profile shows about 58,000 clones; 82% of them were found once. The top ten clonotypes cover roughly 0.5% of the sample.

Single viable CD3+CD4+CD8-CD45RO+ cells were sorted as memory CD4+ T cells on a FACSAria II. To determine CMV serostatus, a Roche Elecsys assay was used that detects serum IgG against CMV pp150, pp28, p38 and p52. Once the samples were thawed, total CD4+ T cells were enriched through positive selection using CD4 magnetic microbeads. The samples came from a different study that was designed specifically to examine the CD4+ T cell memory repertoire. Peripheral blood mononuclear cells were isolated and cryopreserved according to standard operating procedures, and serum was stored at -80 degrees C. CD3-PerCP (BW264/56), CD4-APC (RPA-T4), CD45RO-PE (UCHT1) and CD8-Pacific Orange (3B5) antibodies were used for staining, and non-viable cells were excluded with Sytox blue. This receptor was obtained from an adult in good health and CMV-seronegative. Some clones in this sample may be carry-over from other donors' samples. What was sequenced was memory CD4+ T cells from blood.

CDR3 protein: CASSLGAALSYEQYF. The DNA sequence is TGTGCCAGCAGCTTAGGGGCAGCTCTCTCCTACGAGCAGTACTTC. The V gene is TRBV11-3 and the J gene is TRBJ2-7, with the identity of the D gene unclear. Trimming takes 1 base from V and 0 bases from J, and the germline ends sit 10 bases apart. As encoded in the germline V gene, CDR1 is SGHNT while CDR2 is YENEEA. The CDR3 runs 15 residues from the cysteine to the phenylalanine. Of the read, only the CDR3 DNA is kept; its 45 bases are in frame from base 1.